This TCR beta chain derives from a study of blood T cells in healthy people across ages. For the study at large: The template switching approach captured approximately one barcoded beta molecule for every two T cells. General study findings and limits: Unsorted PBMCs ruled out conclusive naive versus antigen-experienced comparison. Across the age range, TCR beta diversity per million T cells fell in a roughly linear way.

Using a J-beta primer mix together with a sample-barcoded 5' primer, a second PCR was run for about 6 to 12 cycles. From the 5' RACE reads, TCRdb called clonotypes with MiXCR, one entry per CDR3 protein. The sample lists under 1,100,000 distinct CDR3 sequences; roughly 24% were seen once. The CDR3 is made up of 15 amino acids. The V gene lost 4 bases and the J gene lost 4 bases, with 17 bases spanning the gap. From germline, CDR1 is SGHRS and CDR2 YFSETQ. This clonotype was detected only a few times. Its antigen is not known. This same sample was also part of a study on T cells of mothers and their children. According to that study: A few healthy Caucasian mothers, along with their six children, served as the donors.

Sequenced: blood. The TCR comes from a girl aged 2-10 years in good health. This rearrangement joins TRBV5-1 to TRBJ1-2; D perhaps matches TRBD1 (5 bases). The CDR3 region has the DNA TGCGCCAGCAGCACGGGGACGGCGGTTCGCTATGGCTACACCTTC. The encoded protein is CASSTGTAVRYGYTF. Full variable domain (outside the CDR3, taken from reference TRBV5-1 and TRBJ1-2): KAGVTQTPRYLIKTRGQQVTLSCSPISGHRSVSWYQQTPGQGLQFLFEYFSETQRNKGNFPGRFSGRQFSNSRSEMNVSTLELGDSALYLCASSTGTAVRYGYTFGSGTRLTVV.